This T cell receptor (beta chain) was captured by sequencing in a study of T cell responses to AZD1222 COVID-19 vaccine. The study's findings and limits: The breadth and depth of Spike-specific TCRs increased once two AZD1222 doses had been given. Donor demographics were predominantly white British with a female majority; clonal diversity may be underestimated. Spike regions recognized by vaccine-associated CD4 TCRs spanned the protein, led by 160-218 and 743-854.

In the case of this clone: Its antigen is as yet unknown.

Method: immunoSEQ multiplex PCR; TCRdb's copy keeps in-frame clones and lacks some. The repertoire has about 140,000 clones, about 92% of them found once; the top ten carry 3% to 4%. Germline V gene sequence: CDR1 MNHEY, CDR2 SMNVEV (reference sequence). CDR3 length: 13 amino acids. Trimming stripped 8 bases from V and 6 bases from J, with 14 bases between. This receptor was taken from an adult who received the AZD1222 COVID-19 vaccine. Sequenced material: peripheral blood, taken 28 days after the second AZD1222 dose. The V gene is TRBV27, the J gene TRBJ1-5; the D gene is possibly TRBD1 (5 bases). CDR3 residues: CASGQGFSQPQHF. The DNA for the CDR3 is TGTGCCAGCGGGCAGGGTTTTAGTCAGCCCCAGCATTTT.